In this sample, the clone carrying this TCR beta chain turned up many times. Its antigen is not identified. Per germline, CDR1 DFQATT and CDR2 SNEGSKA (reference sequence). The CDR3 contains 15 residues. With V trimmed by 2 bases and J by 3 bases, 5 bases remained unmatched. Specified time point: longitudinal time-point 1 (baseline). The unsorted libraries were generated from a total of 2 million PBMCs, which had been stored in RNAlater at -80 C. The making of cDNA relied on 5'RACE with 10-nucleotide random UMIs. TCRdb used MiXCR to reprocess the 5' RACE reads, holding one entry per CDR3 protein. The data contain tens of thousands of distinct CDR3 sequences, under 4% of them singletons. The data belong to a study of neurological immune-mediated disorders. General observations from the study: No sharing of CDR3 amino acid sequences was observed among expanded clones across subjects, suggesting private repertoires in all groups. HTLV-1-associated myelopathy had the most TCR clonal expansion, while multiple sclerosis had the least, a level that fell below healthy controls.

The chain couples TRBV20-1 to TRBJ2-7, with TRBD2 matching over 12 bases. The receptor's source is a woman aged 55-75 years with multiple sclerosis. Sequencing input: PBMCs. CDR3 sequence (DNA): TGCAGTGCTAGACGCGGGACTAGCGGGTACTACGAGCAGTACTTC. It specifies CSARRGTSGYYEQYF.